The source of this T cell receptor beta chain is a study of response to subunit inactivated influenza vaccine. Germline V gene data show CDR1 as LGHNA and CDR2 as YNFKEQ. With 1 base removed from V and 9 bases from J, the gap between germline ends came to 14 bases. The CDR3 totals 14 residues. This clonotype was observed a handful of times. Each CDR3 protein is one row after TCRdb ran MiXCR on the RT-PCR reads. The repertoire consists of a few hundred thousand distinct CDR3 sequences, with roughly 15% occurring once and the leading ten covering approximately 12%. The chain couples TRBV4-2 to TRBJ2-3, with TRBD1 as a possible D gene (6 bases). The source was PBMCs from blood, collected 11 to 12 days after vaccination. The source of this sequence is a man aged 50-60 years who received an inactivated influenza vaccine. CDR3 DNA: TGTGCCAGCAGCCAAGGGGGGCAGGCAGGGACGCAGTATTTT. Protein sequence: CASSQGGQAGTQYF.